What follows are 15 T cell receptor beta chains derived from one specimen sequenced in a study of Ad26.COV2.S vaccination and SARS-CoV-2 variants. Sample treatment: some 20 received Ad26.COV2.S at low or high dose, single or two shots; several received placebo; per-sample allocation not given. Each sample was drawn 63 days after the first injection (of vaccine or placebo). Generated by immunoSEQ multiplex PCR, the TCRdb table keeps only in-frame clones and is missing some. The sample yields roughly 350,000 clones, about 88% seen once. Specimen: peripheral blood, collected in a trial of Ad26.COV2.S vaccine versus placebo. The source of these receptors is a person aged 18-60 years who received the Ad26.COV2.S COVID-19 vaccine or a placebo.

This rearrangement joins TRBV7-2 to TRBJ2-7; D possibly corresponds to TRBD2 (5 bases). Germline-derived CDR1 and CDR2 are SGHTA and FQGNSA. Between the trimmed V and J ends, which lost 2 bases and 6 bases, there was a span of 14 bases. This CDR3 has 14 residues. CDR3 DNA sequence: TGTGCCAGCAGCTTACGAGGGATCAGTATCGAGCAGTACTTC. It is translated as CASSLRGISIEQYF.

This clone was picked up one time. The chain uses TRBV7-2 and TRBJ2-7; 9 bases are a match to TRBD1. With V trimmed by 1 base and J by 6 bases, 4 bases remained unmatched. Per germline, CDR1 SGHTA and CDR2 FQGNSA. The CDR3 sequence is 14 residues long. CDR3 in amino acids: CASSLVQGAGEQYF. The CDR3 nucleotides are TGTGCCAGCAGCTTAGTACAGGGGGCTGGCGAGCAGTACTTC.

As DNA, the CDR3 is TGTGCCAGTAGTATGGGGGCCATCACAGATACGCAGTATTTT. It specifies CASSMGAITDTQYF. V usage is TRBV19 and J usage is TRBJ2-3; TRBD1 might be the D (6 bases). Trimming took off 3 bases at V and 2 bases at J, with 9 bases between the two ends. CDR3 size: 14 residues. Germline V gene data show CDR1 as LNHDA and CDR2 as SQIVND (reference sequence).

The V call is TRBV28, the J call TRBJ2-1, with TRBD2 identical over 10 bases. The germline V gene has CDR1 MDHEN and CDR2 SYDVKM. This CDR3 is built from 15 residues. The V segment lost 7 bases and the J segment 7 bases; nucleotides outside the gene matches: 10. CDR3 amino acids: CASTPPAGGPNEQFF. The CDR3 DNA follows: TGTGCCAGCACCCCCCCAGCGGGAGGGCCGAATGAGCAGTTCTTC.

The V gene is TRBV28, the J gene TRBJ1-2; 7 positions agree with TRBD1. CDR1 and CDR2 (germline): MDHEN, SYDVKM. Trimming took 7 bases from V and 2 from J; bases not matched to a gene: 4. The CDR3 runs to 13 residues. The CDR3 DNA follows: TGTGCCAGCATCATGGGACAGAACTATGGCTACACCTTC. Translating gives CASIMGQNYGYTF.

The gene calls are TRBV9 and TRBJ2-6; 7 positions agree with TRBD2. This CDR3 has 18 residues. With V trimmed by 1 base and J by 4 bases, 11 bases remained unmatched. In germline, CDR1 is SGDLS, CDR2 YYNGEE. CDR3 in amino acids: CASSVTSGAEGGANVLTF. The CDR3 nucleotides are TGTGCCAGCAGCGTAACCAGCGGGGCTGAAGGCGGGGCCAACGTCCTGACTTTC.

The chain employs TRBV7-2 and TRBJ1-3; no firm D call. Per germline, CDR1 SGHTA and CDR2 FQGNSA. Trimming cost V 0 bases and J 0 bases, with 9 bases left between them. CDR3 size: 16 residues. CDR3 amino acids: CASSLATGSSGNTIYF. CDR3 in DNA: TGTGCCAGCAGCTTAGCCACGGGGAGCTCTGGAAACACCATATATTTT.

The rearrangement joins TRBV7-9 to TRBJ1-4; a weak D match, TRBD1 (5 bases). There are 14 residues in the CDR3. Trimming stripped 2 bases from V and 4 bases from J, with 8 bases between. Germline V gene data show CDR1 as SEHNR and CDR2 as FQNEAQ (reference sequence). The CDR3 sequence: CASSLRQNNEKLFF. The CDR3 DNA reads TGTGCCAGCAGCTTAAGACAGAATAATGAAAAACTGTTTTTT. Looking up the rest from reference TRBV7-9 and TRBJ1-4 gives the full variable domain: DTGVSQNPRHKITKRGQNVTFRCDPISEHNRLYWYRQTLGQGPEFLTYFQNEAQLEKSRLLSDRFSAERPKGSFSTLEIQRTEQGDSAMYLCASSLRQNNEKLFFGSGTQLSVL.

The chain has TRBV5-8 and TRBJ1-2; TRBD1 is a possible D gene (5 bases). Per germline, CDR1 SGHTS and CDR2 YDEGEE. The CDR3 runs to 14 residues. V was cut by 2 bases and J by 5 bases, with 13 bases left in between. The CDR3 reads CASSFDSLYYGYTF. CDR3 coding DNA: TGTGCCAGCAGCTTTGACAGCCTCTATTATGGCTACACCTTC.

The J gene is TRBJ1-1, the V gene TRBV29-1; 11 positions agree with TRBD1. CDR1 is SQVTM, CDR2 ANQGSEA, per germline. The CDR3 extends over 14 amino acids. V gave up 3 bases and J gave up 9 bases; unmatched junction bases: 9. The CDR3 reads CSVDGQGAIPQAFF. CDR3 nucleotide sequence: TGCAGCGTTGATGGACAGGGGGCGATCCCCCAAGCTTTCTTT.

This chain joins TRBV9 and TRBJ2-1, with 15 bases lining up with TRBD2. Germline V gene data show CDR1 as SGDLS and CDR2 as YYNGEE. Losses at the gene ends were 4 bases for V and 9 bases for J; bases not matched to a gene: 8. This CDR3 has 16 amino acids. This chain's CDR3 is CASSPPGLAGGGEQFF. The DNA for the CDR3 is TGTGCCAGCAGCCCCCCGGGACTAGCGGGAGGAGGTGAGCAGTTCTTC.

This chain links TRBV5-5 with TRBJ2-7, with 10 bases identical to TRBD2. Germline V lookup: CDR1 SGHKS, CDR2 YYEKEE (reference sequence). V trimming: 4 bases; J trimming: 3 bases; junction bases outside the gene matches: 4. The CDR3 has 14 amino acids. The CDR3 is CASSQREGHYEQYF. The CDR3 region has the DNA TGTGCCAGCAGCCAGCGGGAGGGCCACTACGAGCAGTACTTC.

This chain connects TRBV20-1 to TRBJ2-7, with a weak D call TRBD2 (5 bases). V dropped 3 bases and J dropped 6 bases, with 9 bases sitting between them. The CDR3 totals 11 residues. CDR1 DFQATT and CDR2 SNEGSKA come from the germline V gene (reference sequence). The DNA of the CDR3 is TGCAGTGCTAGTTCCGGGATCGAGCAGTACTTC. Translated, it gives CSASSGIEQYF.

A single count supports this clone. The chain combines TRBV6-6 with TRBJ2-1; a possible D gene is TRBD1 (6 bases). V dropped 5 bases and J dropped 0 bases, with 8 bases sitting between them. Looked up from germline, CDR1 is MNHNY and CDR2 is SVGAGI (reference sequence). The CDR3 runs to 14 residues. The DNA for the CDR3 is TGTGCCAGCAGTACAGGGTACTCCTACAATGAGCAGTTCTTC. It translates to CASSTGYSYNEQFF.

This clone was detected only once. V and J are TRBV7-2 and TRBJ1-5; D uncertain. From germline, CDR1 is SGHTA and CDR2 FQGNSA. V was cut by 2 bases and J by 0 bases, with 11 bases left in between. This CDR3 is built from 16 residues. The CDR3 spells CASSLLSSVSNQPQHF. DNA for the CDR3: TGTGCCAGCAGCTTATTGAGTTCAGTTAGCAATCAGCCCCAGCATTTT.